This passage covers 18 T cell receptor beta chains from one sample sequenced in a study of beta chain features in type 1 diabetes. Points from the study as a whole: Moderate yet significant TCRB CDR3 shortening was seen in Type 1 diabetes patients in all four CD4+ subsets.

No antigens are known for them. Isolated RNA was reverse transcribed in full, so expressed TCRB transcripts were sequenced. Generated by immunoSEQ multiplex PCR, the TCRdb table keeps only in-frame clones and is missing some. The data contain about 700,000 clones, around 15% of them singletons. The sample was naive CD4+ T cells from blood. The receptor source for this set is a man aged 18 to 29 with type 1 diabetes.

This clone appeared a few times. The CDR3 DNA reads as TGCGCCAGCAGCCAAGCCGGGACAATCTGGAGGACTAATGAAAAACTGTTTTTT. It translates to CASSQAGTIWRTNEKLFF. The rearrangement joins TRBV4-1 to TRBJ1-4; possible D gene TRBD1, 6 bases. This CDR3 has 18 amino acids. The germline V gene encodes CDR1 MGHRA and CDR2 YSYEKL. V gave up 1 base and J gave up 2 bases, with 17 bases separating them.

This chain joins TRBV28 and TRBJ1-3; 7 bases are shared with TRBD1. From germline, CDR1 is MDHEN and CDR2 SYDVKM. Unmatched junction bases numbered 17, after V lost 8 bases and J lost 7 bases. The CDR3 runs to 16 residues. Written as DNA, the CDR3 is TGTGCCAGCGGAACCAAGGCGGACAGGAGCTTGAACACCATATATTTT. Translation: CASGTKADRSLNTIYF.

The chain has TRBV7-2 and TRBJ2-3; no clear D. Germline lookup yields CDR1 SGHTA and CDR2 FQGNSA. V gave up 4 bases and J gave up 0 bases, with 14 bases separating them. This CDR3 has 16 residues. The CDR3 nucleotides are TGTGCCAGCAGCTCCGATAGATTGCCTAGCACAGATACGCAGTATTTT. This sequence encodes CASSSDRLPSTDTQYF.

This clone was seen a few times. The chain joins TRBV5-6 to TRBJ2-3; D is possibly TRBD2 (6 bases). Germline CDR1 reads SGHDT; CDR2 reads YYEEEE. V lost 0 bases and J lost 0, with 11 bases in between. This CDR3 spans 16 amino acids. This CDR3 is CASSLGAGGSTDTQYF. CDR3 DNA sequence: TGTGCCAGCAGCTTGGGGGCCGGGGGTAGCACAGATACGCAGTATTTT.

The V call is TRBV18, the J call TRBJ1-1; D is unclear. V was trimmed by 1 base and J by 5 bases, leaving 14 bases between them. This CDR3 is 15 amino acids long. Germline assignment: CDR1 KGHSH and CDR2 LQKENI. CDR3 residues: CASSPLDPDVTEAFF. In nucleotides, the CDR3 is TGTGCCAGCTCACCACTAGACCCGGACGTGACTGAAGCTTTCTTT.

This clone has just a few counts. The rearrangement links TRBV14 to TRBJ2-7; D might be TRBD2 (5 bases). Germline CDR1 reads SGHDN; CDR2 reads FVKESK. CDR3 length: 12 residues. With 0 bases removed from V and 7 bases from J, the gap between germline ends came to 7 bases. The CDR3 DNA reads TGTGCCAGCAGCCAAGAACCGGGGGAGCAGTACTTC. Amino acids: CASSQEPGEQYF.

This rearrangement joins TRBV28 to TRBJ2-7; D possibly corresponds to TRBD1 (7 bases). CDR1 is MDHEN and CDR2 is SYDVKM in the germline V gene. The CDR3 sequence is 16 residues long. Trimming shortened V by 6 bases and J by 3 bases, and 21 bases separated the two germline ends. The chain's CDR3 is CASSPPTGEVSYEQYF. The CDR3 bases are TGTGCCAGCAGCCCACCCACAGGGGAGGTTAGCTACGAGCAGTACTTC.

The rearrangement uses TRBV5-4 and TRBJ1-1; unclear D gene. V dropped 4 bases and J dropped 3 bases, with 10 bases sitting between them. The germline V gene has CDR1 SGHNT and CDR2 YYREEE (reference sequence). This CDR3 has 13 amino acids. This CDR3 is CASSRQVDTEAFF. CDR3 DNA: TGTGCCAGCAGCCGGCAGGTCGACACTGAAGCTTTCTTT.

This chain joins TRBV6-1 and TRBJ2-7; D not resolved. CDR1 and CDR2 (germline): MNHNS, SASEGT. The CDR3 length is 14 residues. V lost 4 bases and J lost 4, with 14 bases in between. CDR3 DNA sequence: TGTGCCAGCAGTGTTGATACGGGCTTTTACGAGCAGTACTTC. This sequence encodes CASSVDTGFYEQYF.

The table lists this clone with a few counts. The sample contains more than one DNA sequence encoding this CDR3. CDR3 nucleotide sequence: TGTGCCAGCAGCTTGAAGGGGGCGAATCAGCCCCAGCATTTT. Translation: CASSLKGANQPQHF. The chain uses TRBV7-9 and TRBJ1-5; 7 bases map to TRBD1. With 3 bases clipped from V and 4 bases from J, the junction kept 3 bases outside the gene matches. Germline V gives CDR1 SEHNR, CDR2 FQNEAQ (reference sequence). The CDR3 has 14 amino acids.

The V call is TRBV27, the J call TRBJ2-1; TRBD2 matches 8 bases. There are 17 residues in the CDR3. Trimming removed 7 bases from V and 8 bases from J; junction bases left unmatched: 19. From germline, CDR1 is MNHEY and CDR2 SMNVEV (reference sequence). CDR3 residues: CASTLAGGLGDIHEQFF. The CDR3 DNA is TGTGCCAGCACCCTCGCGGGGGGCTTAGGGGATATTCATGAGCAGTTCTTC.

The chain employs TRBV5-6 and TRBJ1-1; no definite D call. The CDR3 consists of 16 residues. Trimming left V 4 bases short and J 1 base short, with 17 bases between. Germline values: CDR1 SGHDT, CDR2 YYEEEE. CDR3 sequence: CASSVPRTATNTEAFF. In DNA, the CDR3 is TGTGCCAGCAGCGTGCCTCGAACAGCAACGAACACTGAAGCTTTCTTT.

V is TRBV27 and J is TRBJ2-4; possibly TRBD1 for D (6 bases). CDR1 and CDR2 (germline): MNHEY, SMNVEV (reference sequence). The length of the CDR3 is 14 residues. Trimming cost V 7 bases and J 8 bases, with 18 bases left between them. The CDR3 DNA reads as TGTGCCAGCAAGGCGGACAGTATCTATGACATTCAGTACTTC. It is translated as CASKADSIYDIQYF.

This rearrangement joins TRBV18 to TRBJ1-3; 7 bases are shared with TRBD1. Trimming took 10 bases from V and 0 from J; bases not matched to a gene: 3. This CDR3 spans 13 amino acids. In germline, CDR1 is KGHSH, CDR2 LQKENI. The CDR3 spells CATTGTSGNTIYF. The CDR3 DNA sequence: TGTGCCACGACAGGGACCTCTGGAAACACCATATATTTT.

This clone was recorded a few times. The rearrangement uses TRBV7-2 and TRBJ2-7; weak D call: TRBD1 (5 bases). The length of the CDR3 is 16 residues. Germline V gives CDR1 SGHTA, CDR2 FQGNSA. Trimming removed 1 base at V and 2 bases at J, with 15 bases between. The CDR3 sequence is CASSLVPGWGPYEQYF. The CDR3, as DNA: TGTGCCAGCAGCTTAGTACCAGGGTGGGGCCCCTACGAGCAGTACTTC.

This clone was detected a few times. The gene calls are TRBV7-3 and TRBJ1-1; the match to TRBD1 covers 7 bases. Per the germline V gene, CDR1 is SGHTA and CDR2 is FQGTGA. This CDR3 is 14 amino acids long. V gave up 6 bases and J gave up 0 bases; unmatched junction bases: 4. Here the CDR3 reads CASRSGTVNTEAFF. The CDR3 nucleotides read TGTGCCAGCAGGTCGGGGACAGTGAACACTGAAGCTTTCTTT.

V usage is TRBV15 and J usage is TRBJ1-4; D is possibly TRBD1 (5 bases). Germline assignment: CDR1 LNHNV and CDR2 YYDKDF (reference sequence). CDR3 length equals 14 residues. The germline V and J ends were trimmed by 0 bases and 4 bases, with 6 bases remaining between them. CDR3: CATSRERGNEKLFF. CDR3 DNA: TGTGCCACCAGCAGAGAGAGGGGTAATGAAAAACTGTTTTTT.

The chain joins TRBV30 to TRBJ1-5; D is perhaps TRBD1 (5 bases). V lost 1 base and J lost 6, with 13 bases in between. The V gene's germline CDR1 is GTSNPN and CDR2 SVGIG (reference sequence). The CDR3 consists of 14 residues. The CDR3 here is CAWSEASGGQPQHF. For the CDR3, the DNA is TGTGCCTGGAGTGAGGCCTCGGGGGGTCAGCCCCAGCATTTT.